These T cell receptor beta chains were read from a single sample in a study of blood T cell repertoires in COVID-19. Using immunoSEQ multiplex PCR, the repertoire was profiled, and TCRdb retains in-frame clones only, with some absent. The table lists 340,000 or so clones, approximately 82% of them singletons, with about 2.7% in the top ten. Source material: peripheral blood. The receptors derive from a young man with active or convalescent COVID-19. CDR3s include the opening cysteine and the closing phenylalanine or tryptophan. Each record gives: CDR3 DNA, CDR3 protein, D gene, V gene, clone size, J gene. The D gene is left open where the match is weak. Size values are once, few and many counts, or a class for expanded clones, and some rows have none.

cdr3_nt: TGTGCCAGTAGTATTCCGTACAGTTATAGCAATCAGCCCCAGCATTTT; cdr3_aa: CASSIPYSYSNQPQHF; d_call: NA; v_call: TRBV19; clone_size: once; j_call: TRBJ1-5
cdr3_nt: TGTGCCAGCAGGGGGCCCTACAATGAGCAGTTCTTC; cdr3_aa: CASRGPYNEQFF; d_call: NA; v_call: TRBV2; clone_size: NA; j_call: TRBJ2-1
cdr3_nt: TGTGCCAGCAGTTTGGGCAGGGGGATCTCTGAAGCTTTCTTT; cdr3_aa: CASSLGRGISEAFF; d_call: TRBD1; v_call: TRBV27; clone_size: NA; j_call: TRBJ1-1
cdr3_nt: TGTGCCAGCAGCTTGTGGGGAGGGGACTACGAGCAGTACTTC; cdr3_aa: CASSLWGGDYEQYF; d_call: TRBD2; v_call: TRBV5-6; clone_size: NA; j_call: TRBJ2-7
cdr3_nt: TGTGCCAGCACCTCTACTAGCGGGGTTTCGGAGCAGTACTTC; cdr3_aa: CASTSTSGVSEQYF; d_call: TRBD2; v_call: TRBV11-2; clone_size: NA; j_call: TRBJ2-7
cdr3_nt: TGCGCCAGCAGCTTAATACTAGCGGGAGGCACAGATACGCAGTATTTT; cdr3_aa: CASSLILAGGTDTQYF; d_call: TRBD2; v_call: TRBV5-1; clone_size: once; j_call: TRBJ2-3
cdr3_nt: TGTGCCAGCAGCTTGGGGCCAGGCTTCTACGAGCAGTACTTC; cdr3_aa: CASSLGPGFYEQYF; d_call: NA; v_call: TRBV5-4; clone_size: once; j_call: TRBJ2-7
cdr3_nt: TGTGCCAGCAGCGTAGAGGGACTGCTCACCGGGGAGCTGTTTTTT; cdr3_aa: CASSVEGLLTGELFF; d_call: NA; v_call: TRBV9; clone_size: NA; j_call: TRBJ2-2
cdr3_nt: TGTGCCAGCAGTATAAGACAGGGCGGTGGGGAGCTGTTTTTT; cdr3_aa: CASSIRQGGGELFF; d_call: TRBD1; v_call: TRBV28; clone_size: many; j_call: TRBJ2-2
cdr3_nt: TGTGCCAGCAGCCCGTTGCCCCCGGGACAGGGTTCCTACGAGCAGTACTTC; cdr3_aa: CASSPLPPGQGSYEQYF; d_call: TRBD1; v_call: TRBV5-4; clone_size: NA; j_call: TRBJ2-7
cdr3_nt: TGTGCCAGCAGCTTGGGGCGGGGATATTACGAGCAGTACTTC; cdr3_aa: CASSLGRGYYEQYF; d_call: NA; v_call: TRBV5-6; clone_size: NA; j_call: TRBJ2-7
cdr3_nt: TGTGCCAGCACTCACAGGTTTGAGTATAACAATGAGCAGTTCTTC; cdr3_aa: CASTHRFEYNNEQFF; d_call: NA; v_call: TRBV2; clone_size: few; j_call: TRBJ2-1
cdr3_nt: TGTGCCAGTAGTCCCGGACAGGGCAAGCCTCGGCTCGTTTACGAGCAGTACTTC; cdr3_aa: CASSPGQGKPRLVYEQYF; d_call: TRBD1; v_call: TRBV19; clone_size: NA; j_call: TRBJ2-7
cdr3_nt: TGTGCCAGCAGCCCCCCCCCTAGCGGGGGGGGAGAGACCCAGTACTTC; cdr3_aa: CASSPPPSGGGETQYF; d_call: TRBD2; v_call: TRBV5-4; clone_size: NA; j_call: TRBJ2-5
cdr3_nt: TGTGCCATCAGTGGAGACAGGGGACGGTACTTC; cdr3_aa: CAISGDRGRYF; d_call: TRBD1; v_call: TRBV10-3; clone_size: NA; j_call: TRBJ2-7
cdr3_nt: TGTGCCAGCAGCTCAAGCGGAGGCACCGCCTATGGCTACACCTTC; cdr3_aa: CASSSSGGTAYGYTF; d_call: NA; v_call: TRBV7-2; clone_size: NA; j_call: TRBJ1-2
cdr3_nt: TGTGCCAGCAGCTTACTCCTTCGGGACAGGGGGTCGGACTATGGCTACACCTTC; cdr3_aa: CASSLLLRDRGSDYGYTF; d_call: TRBD1; v_call: TRBV7-8; clone_size: NA; j_call: TRBJ1-2
cdr3_nt: TGTGCCAGCAGCTTGTCCGCCGGGGGATCCTACGAGCAGTACTTC; cdr3_aa: CASSLSAGGSYEQYF; d_call: NA; v_call: TRBV7-3; clone_size: NA; j_call: TRBJ2-7
cdr3_nt: TGTGCCAGCTCCCGGGGGGCGCCTAATGAAAAACTGTTTTTT; cdr3_aa: CASSRGAPNEKLFF; d_call: NA; v_call: TRBV18; clone_size: NA; j_call: TRBJ1-4
cdr3_nt: TGTGCCAGCAGTTTATTGGGAGGCCTCTCTGAAGCTTTCTTT; cdr3_aa: CASSLLGGLSEAFF; d_call: NA; v_call: TRBV28; clone_size: NA; j_call: TRBJ1-1
cdr3_nt: TGTGCCAGCAGCTTGCCAAGGGGAGAGACCCAGTACTTC; cdr3_aa: CASSLPRGETQYF; d_call: NA; v_call: TRBV7-2; clone_size: NA; j_call: TRBJ2-5
cdr3_nt: TGTGCCAGCAGTAGGTGGGGAGATCAGCCCCAGCATTTT; cdr3_aa: CASSRWGDQPQHF; d_call: NA; v_call: TRBV27; clone_size: NA; j_call: TRBJ1-5
cdr3_nt: TGTGCCTGGAGGTTGACAAACGCCGGGGAGCTGTTTTTT; cdr3_aa: CAWRLTNAGELFF; d_call: NA; v_call: TRBV30; clone_size: NA; j_call: TRBJ2-2
cdr3_nt: TGTGCCAGCTCACCGAGGACAGGAACGAGGGGGGCCAACGTCCTGACTTTC; cdr3_aa: CASSPRTGTRGANVLTF; d_call: TRBD1; v_call: TRBV18; clone_size: NA; j_call: TRBJ2-6
cdr3_nt: TGTGCCAGTACCGGACTAGCAGCAGATACGCAGTATTTT; cdr3_aa: CASTGLAADTQYF; d_call: TRBD2; v_call: TRBV2; clone_size: NA; j_call: TRBJ2-3
cdr3_nt: TGTGCCACTGGTCTAGCGGGGGGGCTCTACAATGAGCAGTTCTTC; cdr3_aa: CATGLAGGLYNEQFF; d_call: TRBD2; v_call: TRBV6-5; clone_size: NA; j_call: TRBJ2-1
cdr3_nt: TGTGCCAGCACCAGGGGGTCGGGGGGGCCGAGGAATGAGCAGTTCTTC; cdr3_aa: CASTRGSGGPRNEQFF; d_call: NA; v_call: TRBV5-4; clone_size: NA; j_call: TRBJ2-1
cdr3_nt: TGTGCCAGCAGCCCGGGACAAAGGACGGCCCTCCACTTT; cdr3_aa: CASSPGQRTALHF; d_call: NA; v_call: TRBV28; clone_size: NA; j_call: TRBJ1-6
cdr3_nt: TGTGCCAGCAGCTCTCTGAGCGGGAGGGTCGGCAACGAGCAGTACTTC; cdr3_aa: CASSSLSGRVGNEQYF; d_call: TRBD2; v_call: TRBV11-2; clone_size: NA; j_call: TRBJ2-7
cdr3_nt: TGCGCCAGCATCCGAGGGGGCGCGAACACTGAAGCTTTCTTT; cdr3_aa: CASIRGGANTEAFF; d_call: TRBD1; v_call: TRBV5-1; clone_size: few; j_call: TRBJ1-1
cdr3_nt: TGTGCCAGTAGTACCCAGGGTCGGTATGGCTACACCTTC; cdr3_aa: CASSTQGRYGYTF; d_call: NA; v_call: TRBV19; clone_size: NA; j_call: TRBJ1-2
cdr3_nt: TGTGCCAGCAGCGGACTAGCGGGAGGGTACAATGAGCAGTTCTTC; cdr3_aa: CASSGLAGGYNEQFF; d_call: TRBD2; v_call: TRBV2; clone_size: NA; j_call: TRBJ2-1
cdr3_nt: TGTGCCAGCAGTAAGGGACAGGGGGCGGCTTTCTTT; cdr3_aa: CASSKGQGAAFF; d_call: TRBD1; v_call: TRBV27; clone_size: NA; j_call: TRBJ1-1
cdr3_nt: TGTGCCAGCAAAACCGACAGCTCCTACAATGAGCAGTTCTTC; cdr3_aa: CASKTDSSYNEQFF; d_call: NA; v_call: TRBV2; clone_size: NA; j_call: TRBJ2-1
cdr3_nt: TGTGGGGGTAGCGGGAGGATATACAATGAGCAGTTCTTC; cdr3_aa: CGGSGRIYNEQFF; d_call: TRBD2; v_call: TRBV9; clone_size: NA; j_call: TRBJ2-1
cdr3_nt: TGTGCCAGCTCACCACCCGGGACAGGGCATCAGCCCCAGCATTTT; cdr3_aa: CASSPPGTGHQPQHF; d_call: TRBD1; v_call: TRBV18; clone_size: NA; j_call: TRBJ1-5
cdr3_nt: TGCGCCAGCAGCCAGCGGACTAGCGACACAGATACGCAGTATTTT; cdr3_aa: CASSQRTSDTDTQYF; d_call: TRBD2; v_call: TRBV5-1; clone_size: NA; j_call: TRBJ2-3
cdr3_nt: TGTGCCACCAGTGATTCGTCCCCAGGGGAAGCTTTCTTT; cdr3_aa: CATSDSSPGEAFF; d_call: NA; v_call: TRBV24-1; clone_size: NA; j_call: TRBJ1-1
cdr3_nt: TGTGCCAGCAGCTCCCACCGTCTAGCGGAGCAAAGGTATTTT; cdr3_aa: CASSSHRLAEQRYF; d_call: TRBD2; v_call: TRBV7-2; clone_size: NA; j_call: TRBJ2-3
cdr3_nt: TGCGCCAGCAGCGACAGGGGTTTGTACTTC; cdr3_aa: CASSDRGLYF; d_call: TRBD1; v_call: TRBV23-1; clone_size: NA; j_call: TRBJ2-7
cdr3_nt: TGTGCCAGCAGCTATGGACAGATTAATTCACCCCTCCACTTT; cdr3_aa: CASSYGQINSPLHF; d_call: NA; v_call: TRBV11-2; clone_size: NA; j_call: TRBJ1-6
cdr3_nt: TGTGCCAGCAGCCCTAGATCCGGGACTAGTGGGGGCTACGAGCAGTACTTC; cdr3_aa: CASSPRSGTSGGYEQYF; d_call: TRBD2; v_call: TRBV13; clone_size: NA; j_call: TRBJ2-7
cdr3_nt: TGTGCCACCCAAAGCCGGGTCAATCAGCCCCAGCATTTT; cdr3_aa: CATQSRVNQPQHF; d_call: NA; v_call: TRBV6-6; clone_size: NA; j_call: TRBJ1-5
cdr3_nt: TGCAGCGCAGGCGATATTAATTCACCCCTCCACTTT; cdr3_aa: CSAGDINSPLHF; d_call: NA; v_call: TRBV29-1; clone_size: NA; j_call: TRBJ1-6
cdr3_nt: TGTGCCAGCAGCCCACGCCGGGGTGATGAAAAACTGTTTTTT; cdr3_aa: CASSPRRGDEKLFF; d_call: NA; v_call: TRBV9; clone_size: NA; j_call: TRBJ1-4
cdr3_nt: TGTGCCACCAGCCCCCTAGGACGAGGGGGAGATCAGCCCCAGCATTTT; cdr3_aa: CATSPLGRGGDQPQHF; d_call: NA; v_call: TRBV15; clone_size: once; j_call: TRBJ1-5
cdr3_nt: TGCAGCGTTGTAGGGGGCACCACAGATACGCAGTATTTT; cdr3_aa: CSVVGGTTDTQYF; d_call: TRBD1; v_call: TRBV29-1; clone_size: NA; j_call: TRBJ2-3
cdr3_nt: TGTGCCAGCAGTGAAGCGTGGACAGGGGGATACGAGCAGTACTTC; cdr3_aa: CASSEAWTGGYEQYF; d_call: TRBD1; v_call: TRBV6-1; clone_size: NA; j_call: TRBJ2-7
cdr3_nt: TGCGCCAGCAGCCAATTCGGGGGGCGAGTAGCTTTCTTT; cdr3_aa: CASSQFGGRVAFF; d_call: NA; v_call: TRBV4-1; clone_size: NA; j_call: TRBJ1-1
cdr3_nt: TGTGCCTGGAGTGTAGAGCCGGGGGGCAATCAGCCCCAGCATTTT; cdr3_aa: CAWSVEPGGNQPQHF; d_call: NA; v_call: TRBV30; clone_size: NA; j_call: TRBJ1-5